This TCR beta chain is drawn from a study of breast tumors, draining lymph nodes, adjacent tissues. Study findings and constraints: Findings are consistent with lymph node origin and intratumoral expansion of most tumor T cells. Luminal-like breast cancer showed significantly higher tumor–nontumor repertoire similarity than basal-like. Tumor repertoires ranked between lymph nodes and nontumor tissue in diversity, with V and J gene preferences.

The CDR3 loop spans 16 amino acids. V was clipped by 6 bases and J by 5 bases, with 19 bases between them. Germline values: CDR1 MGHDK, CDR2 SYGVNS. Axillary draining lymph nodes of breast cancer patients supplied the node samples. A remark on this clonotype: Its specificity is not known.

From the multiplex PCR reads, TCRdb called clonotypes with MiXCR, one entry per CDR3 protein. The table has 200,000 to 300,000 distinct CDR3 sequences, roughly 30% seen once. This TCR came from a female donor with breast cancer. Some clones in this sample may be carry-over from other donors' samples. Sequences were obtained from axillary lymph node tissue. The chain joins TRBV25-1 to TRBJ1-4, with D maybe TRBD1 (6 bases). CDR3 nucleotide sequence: TGTGCCAGCAGGGACACAGGGTATTGGGCGAATGAAAAACTGTTTTTT. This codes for CASRDTGYWANEKLFF.